This TCR beta chain comes out of a study of blood T cell repertoires in COVID-19 (dated by TCRdb to 2018 to 2020). As for the study more broadly: Samples from collaborators originated in the United States, Italy and Spain and spanned both the acute and convalescent phases of COVID-19. The repertoires were released in a freely available public database meant as a resource for research on the immune response to SARS-CoV-2. Samples came from the ongoing ImmuneRACE study (first 160 participants) plus 1,254 subjects from 6 global collaborators. Nearly every sample came with metadata listing a de-identified subject ID, COVID-19 status, age in years and sex. The prospective study material was composed of cDNA or gDNA derived from T cells, B-cell-depleted T cells, or PBMCs. Subjects who had been exposed to COVID-19, were actively infected with it, or had recovered from it provided the deeply sampled blood TCRbeta repertoires that made up the dataset. HLA class I and class II types, where available, came from metadata supplied by the sample provider rather than from assay-based typing. Results the study describes overall, beyond this receptor: The quantity of clinical and demographic metadata differed by source and by participant and was supplied without curation.

The collaborating institutions used their own protocols to collect whole blood in K2EDTA tubes. Collaborator samples were shipped for TCRbeta analysis as frozen whole blood, isolated PBMCs, or DNA extracted from either sample type. TCRbeta CDR3 regions were amplified from genomic DNA by means of the immunoSEQ Assay, a bias-controlled multiplex PCR. For the original study's pipeline: Within the assay, amplification of reference gene primers was used to estimate how many nucleated cells each sample contained. To quantify the absolute abundance of each unique TCRbeta CDR3 rearrangement, sequence reads were collapsed and filtered. For each sample, productive Simpson clonality was calculated as the square root of Simpson's diversity index over productive rearrangements. Sourced from immuneACCESS, this table was stored by TCRdb with only in-frame sequences that have V and J called. A share of the clones is absent; for the studies checked, an unresolved V gene accounts for under half, and the remainder has no known explanation. That table furnishes V, J and clone size, whereas the DNA furnished D and trimming. The sample yields 100,000 to 150,000 clones; over 60% were counted once. Around 5.9% of the sample goes to the ten largest clones.

The V and J ends are trimmed by 3 bases and 5 bases, leaving 12 bases between them. Via the germline V gene (reference sequence), CDR1 is LNHDA and CDR2 SQIVND. The CDR3 measures 14 amino acids from cysteine to phenylalanine. Only the CDR3 DNA is retained, 42 bases long and in frame from the first base. On this clone: No cognate antigen has been identified for it. The input lacks base qualities; no much larger clone sits a single base away.

The sequenced sample consisted of peripheral blood. The chain uses TRBV19 and TRBJ2-3; TRBD2 is a weak D gene call, 6 bases matching. The sequence came from a man in his 70s with acute or convalescent COVID-19. The bases are TGTGCCAGTAGTATTGTGGGAGGAGGAGATACGCAGTATTTT. Its protein product is CASSIVGGGDTQYF.